Shown below are 23 T cell receptor beta chains from a single sample sequenced in a study of blood T cell repertoires in COVID-19. The assay was immunoSEQ multiplex PCR, and TCRdb's table has in-frame clones only and misses some. The sample consists of 200,000 to 300,000 clones, 84% of them appearing once. The source material was peripheral blood. All receptors come from a human donor in a cohort sampled during active COVID-19.

This clone was found once. The chain carries TRBV28 and TRBJ2-1; 9 nucleotides match TRBD2. V lost 3 bases, J lost 9 bases, and 9 bases stayed unmatched. The CDR3 is made up of 15 amino acids. CDR1 and CDR2 from the germline V gene are MDHEN and SYDVKM. In nucleotides, the CDR3 is TGTGCCAGCAGTTTGGTGGGACTAGCTACGAGTGAGCAGTTCTTC. Amino acids: CASSLVGLATSEQFF. Full variable domain (missing parts from reference TRBV28 and TRBJ2-1): DVKVTQSSRYLVKRTGEKVFLECVQDMDHENMFWYRQDPGLGLRLIYFSYDVKMKEKGDIPEGYSVSREKKERFSLILESASTNQTSMYLCASSLVGLATSEQFFGPGTRLTVL.

V is TRBV5-5 and J is TRBJ2-7; TRBD2 agrees at 8 bases. Germline CDR1 is SGHKS and CDR2 is YYEKEE (reference sequence). The CDR3 consists of 16 residues. The trim removed 6 bases at V and 0 bases at J, leaving 11 bases unmatched. This CDR3 is CASTPTGGARSYEQYF. The CDR3 DNA reads TGTGCCAGCACCCCGACGGGGGGGGCTCGCTCCTACGAGCAGTACTTC.

The rearrangement uses TRBV9 and TRBJ1-2, with D hard to call. Germline lookup yields CDR1 SGDLS and CDR2 YYNGEE. The V end lost 0 bases, the J end lost 4 bases, and 13 bases lay between the germline ends. This CDR3 region has 15 residues. CDR3 residues: CASSVGGIEGYGYTF. The CDR3 DNA reads as TGTGCCAGCAGCGTAGGCGGGATAGAGGGCTATGGCTACACCTTC.

The chain recombines TRBV5-6 with TRBJ1-4, with TRBD1 matching over 7 bases. This CDR3 region has 14 residues. J gave up 4 bases and V 8 bases, and 8 bases lay outside the gene matches. CDR1 is SGHDT and CDR2 is YYEEEE in the germline V gene. DNA for the CDR3: TGTGCCAGTAAGACGGGACAGATTAATGAAAAACTGTTTTTT. Its translation: CASKTGQINEKLFF.

In its sample, this clone was seen once. The V and J genes are TRBV7-9 and TRBJ2-1; 7 nucleotides agree with TRBD2. Germline assignment: CDR1 SEHNR and CDR2 FQNEAQ (reference sequence). The CDR3 covers 12 residues. After removal of 1 base from V and 13 bases from J, the junction contained 4 bases not matched to a gene. As DNA, the CDR3 is TGTGCCAGCAGCTTAGATCCGGGGGGTCAGTTCTTC. Amino acids: CASSLDPGGQFF.

The chain combines TRBV19 with TRBJ2-3; TRBD2 aligns across 11 bases. This CDR3 spans 15 amino acids. V lost 6 bases and J lost 0; bases outside the gene matches: 2. Germline CDR1 and CDR2: LNHDA and SQIVND (reference sequence). The CDR3 DNA follows: TGTGCCAGTAGGCTAGCGGGGGGTAGCACAGATACGCAGTATTTT. Protein product: CASRLAGGSTDTQYF.

V usage is TRBV14 and J usage is TRBJ2-1; TRBD2 agrees at 13 bases. Trimming took 0 bases from V and 9 from J; bases not matched to a gene: 8. The CDR3 length is 17 residues. The germline V gene encodes CDR1 SGHDN and CDR2 FVKESK. The CDR3 loop reads CASSQDQGLAGMGEQFF. CDR3 nucleotides: TGTGCCAGCAGCCAAGATCAGGGACTAGCGGGGATGGGTGAGCAGTTCTTC.

The rearrangement links TRBV5-1 to TRBJ2-7; 12 nucleotides match TRBD1. After removal of 3 bases from V and 0 bases from J, the junction contained 1 base not matched to a gene. Germline CDR1 reads SGHRS; CDR2 reads YFSETQ. The CDR3 is 15 residues long. The CDR3 DNA is TGCGCCAGCAGCTGGGACAGGGGGCCCTCCTACGAGCAGTACTTC. Protein: CASSWDRGPSYEQYF.

This clone was seen only a few times. The chain is built from TRBV12-3 or TRBV12-4 and TRBJ2-3; D gene uncertain. V was cut by 3 bases and J by 7 bases, with 8 bases left in between. The CDR3 has 12 amino acids. Here the CDR3 DNA reads TGTGCCAGCAGTTTCGGTAGCAATACGCAGTATTTT. Translated, it gives CASSFGSNTQYF.

In this sample, this clone turned up once. J is TRBJ1-1 and V is TRBV25-1; D remains ambiguous. Germline V gene sequence: CDR1 MGHDK, CDR2 SYGVNS. V was trimmed by 6 bases and J by 8 bases, leaving 10 bases between them. The CDR3 has 11 amino acids. The CDR3 sequence is CASRSGIEAFF. The CDR3 nucleotides are TGTGCCAGCAGGTCGGGAATAGAAGCTTTCTTT.

This clone was observed once. The chain combines TRBV3-1 (or the pseudogene TRBV3-2) with TRBJ2-1; no clear D. The V gene lost 2 bases and the J gene lost 4 bases, with 9 bases spanning the gap. The CDR3 consists of 14 residues. CDR1 is LGHDT, CDR2 YNNKEL, per germline (reference sequence). Here the CDR3 DNA reads TGTGCCAGCAGCCAACGGTACCGGTACAATGAGCAGTTCTTC. Translation: CASSQRYRYNEQFF.

A word on this clone: At one of its ends the junction is not consistent with the germline gene, which may arise from a read error. The chain uses TRBV3-1 (or the pseudogene TRBV3-2) and TRBJ2-1; TRBD1 might be the D (5 bases). This CDR3 is 14 amino acids long. The germline V gene has CDR1 LGHDT and CDR2 YNNKEL (reference sequence). CDR3 sequence reads: CASSQGQYYNKQFF. Here the CDR3 DNA reads TGTGCCAGCAGCCAAGGACAGTACTACAATAAGCAGTTCTTC.

The genes are TRBV19 and TRBJ2-1, with D maybe TRBD1 (6 bases). This CDR3 comprises 13 residues. V dropped 5 bases and J dropped 7 bases, with 12 bases sitting between them. The germline V gene has CDR1 LNHDA and CDR2 SQIVND (reference sequence). Written as DNA, the CDR3 is TGTGCCAGTAGTCTTTACAGGGATAATGAGCAGTTCTTC. Amino acid sequence: CASSLYRDNEQFF.

The chain employs TRBV4-1 and TRBJ1-4; 7 nucleotides line up with TRBD1. The junction had 0 bases not matched to a gene; V was cut back by 0 bases and J by 5 bases. Germline values: CDR1 MGHRA, CDR2 YSYEKL. The CDR3 is made up of 14 amino acids. CDR3 loop: CASSQEQGNEKLFF. CDR3 DNA sequence: TGCGCCAGCAGCCAAGAACAGGGGAATGAAAAACTGTTTTTT.

This clone was observed a handful of times. The CDR3 loop is CASSPRRELVGGYTF. The DNA of the CDR3 is TGTGCCAGCAGCCCCCGTAGGGAGTTAGTAGGTGGCTACACCTTC. The V and J genes are TRBV28 and TRBJ1-2; no clear D. The V end was cut by 6 bases, the J end by 7 bases, with 21 bases between. Germline CDR1 reads MDHEN; CDR2 reads SYDVKM. CDR3 length equals 15 residues.

This chain connects TRBV27 to TRBJ2-6, with 7 bases matching TRBD1. Germline lookup yields CDR1 MNHEY and CDR2 SMNVEV (reference sequence). Trimming took 8 bases from V and 1 from J; bases not matched to a gene: 11. CDR3 length equals 17 residues. The CDR3 protein is CASRDRTGWSGANVLTF. CDR3 coding DNA: TGTGCCAGCCGAGACAGGACAGGTTGGTCTGGGGCCAACGTCCTGACTTTC.

The J gene is TRBJ1-5, the V gene TRBV29-1; D is possibly TRBD1 (5 bases). This CDR3 is 13 amino acids long. The germline CDR1 and CDR2 sequences are SQVTM and ANQGSEA. Trimming took off 4 bases at V and 4 bases at J, with 11 bases between the two ends. The CDR3 DNA reads TGCAGCGTTGCTGGGGCGATTAATCAGCCCCAGCATTTT. Its protein is CSVAGAINQPQHF.

CDR3 nucleotides: TGTGCCAGCAGCCCGACAGGGAACACTGAAGCTTTCTTT. Translated, it gives CASSPTGNTEAFF. V usage is TRBV27 and J usage is TRBJ1-1; tentative D call: TRBD1 (6 bases). CDR3 length: 13 residues. The V gene's germline CDR1 is MNHEY and CDR2 SMNVEV (reference sequence). Trimming took 6 bases from V and 1 from J, leaving 9 bases between them.

This clone was recorded once. The chain employs TRBV6-1 and TRBJ1-2; 7 bases map to TRBD1. This CDR3 is built from 15 residues. Trimming removed 2 bases from V and 5 bases from J; junction bases left unmatched: 8. Germline assignment: CDR1 MNHNS and CDR2 SASEGT. CDR3 DNA sequence: TGTGCCAGCAGTGAATGGTCCGGGACAGCTTATGGCTACACCTTC. Translating it yields CASSEWSGTAYGYTF.

The chain links TRBV6-1 to TRBJ1-1, with 11 nucleotides matching TRBD1. Germline V lookup: CDR1 MNHNS, CDR2 SASEGT. The CDR3 runs to 18 residues. V shed 1 base, J shed 0 bases, and the junction held 7 bases outside the gene matches. The chain's CDR3 is CASSEGGTGGALNTEAFF. CDR3 nucleotide sequence: TGTGCCAGCAGTGAAGGCGGGACAGGGGGGGCCCTGAACACTGAAGCTTTCTTT.

V is TRBV27 and J is TRBJ2-1; D might be TRBD2 (6 bases). Germline V CDR1 and CDR2: MNHEY, SMNVEV (reference sequence). Trimming took off 5 bases at V and 1 base at J, with 12 bases between the two ends. The CDR3 loop spans 15 amino acids. The CDR3 is CASSLRLGSYNEQFF. CDR3 in DNA: TGTGCCAGCAGTCTCCGACTAGGTTCCTACAATGAGCAGTTCTTC.

The chain joins TRBV1 to TRBJ2-1; the tabulated D call, TRBD2, remains unverified against the DNA. TRBV1 is recorded as a pseudogene. The CDR3 runs 16 residues. CDR3 DNA sequence: TGCACCAGCAGCCAACAGCGGGAGTTAGGGTACAATGAGCAGTTCTTC. This codes for CTSSQQRELGYNEQFF.

The chain carries TRBV24-1 and TRBJ2-5; 8 positions agree with TRBD1. J lost 7 bases, V lost 3 bases, and 12 bases had no gene match. The germline V gene encodes CDR1 KGHDR and CDR2 SFDVKD. The CDR3 has 16 amino acids. The chain's CDR3 is CATSDAGTGGEGTQYF. In DNA, the CDR3 is TGTGCCACCAGTGATGCCGGGACAGGTGGCGAGGGGACCCAGTACTTC.